A selection of T cell receptor beta chains follows, all from one sample in a study of cytomegalovirus exposure and HLA in healthy donors. Assay used: immunoSEQ multiplex PCR; TCRdb lists only in-frame clones, some missing. The table includes fewer than 200,000 clones, approximately 80% detected once. Sequenced sample: PBMCs. The receptors here all came from a female donor in good health and CMV-seronegative. Both conserved end residues are part of each CDR3. A D gene is named only where the DNA matches it firmly. Expanded clones are given a class, and other clones once, few, many or no size at all.

clone size	V gene	D gene	J gene	CDR3 DNA	CDR3 protein
.	TRBV6-6	TRBD1	TRBJ2-7	TGTGCCAGCAGTTATCCCGGGACAGGGATAAACGAGCAGTACTTC	CASSYPGTGINEQYF
.	TRBV4-3	TRBD1	TRBJ2-6	TGCGCCAGCAGCCTATTCGTCGCGGGACAGGGGATCTCTGGGGCCAACGTCCTGACTTTC	CASSLFVAGQGISGANVLTF
.	TRBV5-6	TRBD1	TRBJ1-2	TGTGCCAGCAGCTCTCCGGGACAGGGGGAATACTATGACTACACCTTC	CASSSPGQGEYYDYTF
.	TRBV25-1	.	TRBJ2-1	TGTGCCAGCTCGGGTTCGGATGAGCAGTTCTTC	CASSGSDEQFF
.	TRBV2	.	TRBJ2-1	TGTGCCAGCACCAGACTCGTCAGCTCCTACAATGAGCAGTTCTTC	CASTRLVSSYNEQFF
.	TRBV7-2	.	TRBJ2-5	TGTGCCAGCAGCTTTGCGGGGGCACAAGAGACCCAGTACTTC	CASSFAGAQETQYF
.	TRBV15	.	TRBJ1-2	TGTGCCACCAGCAGAGATGGGACACTTGGTGGCTACACCTTC	CATSRDGTLGGYTF
.	TRBV5-1	TRBD2	TRBJ2-1	TGCGCCAGCAAGGAGACTAGCACATACAATGAGCAGTTCTTC	CASKETSTYNEQFF
.	TRBV29-1	.	TRBJ2-6	TGCAGCGTTGACTGGGCTGGGGCCAACGGCCTGACTTTC	CSVDWAGANGLTF
.	TRBV18	.	TRBJ1-2	TGTGCCAGCTCACCACCAGGGGGCTATGGCTACACCTTC	CASSPPGGYGYTF
.	TRBV27	TRBD2	TRBJ2-1	TGTGCCAGCGCGTTTTTTGCGGCGGGAGGGGGTAAGAACGAGCAGTTCTTC	CASAFFAAGGGKNEQFF
.	TRBV7-2	TRBD1	TRBJ2-5	TGTGCCAGCAGCTTAAGGGACAGACAAGAGACCCAGTACTTC	CASSLRDRQETQYF
.	TRBV28	.	TRBJ1-1	TGTGCCAGCGGTGTGGGCAGGCCGAACACTGAAGCTTTCTTT	CASGVGRPNTEAFF
.	TRBV5-4	.	TRBJ1-6	TGTGCCAGCAGCTTGCCCTCTCAGGGGCCCGATTACAATAATTCACCCCTCCACTTT	CASSLPSQGPDYNNSPLHF
.	TRBV10-1	.	TRBJ1-2	TGCGCCAGCATTCTCCCCGCCAGCTATGGCTACACCTTC	CASILPASYGYTF
.	TRBV4-2	.	TRBJ1-2	TGTGCCAGCAGCCGGGACCCAGGAGGGCAAGGTGGCTACACCTTC	CASSRDPGGQGGYTF
.	TRBV25-1	.	TRBJ1-6	TGTGCCAGCAGTGATTTCGGGGGGGATTCACCCCTCCACTTT	CASSDFGGDSPLHF
.	TRBV6-1	TRBD1	TRBJ1-5	TGTGCCAGCAGTGATATTAAGCAGGGGGCTATAAGCAATCAGCCCCAGCATTTT	CASSDIKQGAISNQPQHF
few	TRBV7-9	TRBD1	TRBJ2-4	TGTGCCAGCAGTGGGACAGGGATCAAAAACATTCAGTACTTC	CASSGTGIKNIQYF
few	TRBV2	.	TRBJ2-7	TGTGCCAGCAGAGGACAGTTTTACGAGCAGTACTTC	CASRGQFYEQYF